A single T cell receptor beta chain is shown here with its context. Some clones are missing from TCRdb's copy, which holds only in-frame ones; the method was immunoSEQ multiplex PCR. The sample yields about 72,000 clones, around 95% seen once. The data stem from a study of technical replicates of blood from several donors. The CDR3 runs to 13 residues. Per germline, CDR1 MDHEN and CDR2 SYDVKM. With 6 bases removed from V and 5 bases from J, the gap between germline ends came to 11 bases. This receptor was identified in a human donor in good health. The gene calls are TRBV28 and TRBJ1-5; possibly TRBD1 for D (6 bases). Sequenced material: T cells isolated from PBMCs. CDR3 region: CASSTGSDQPQHF. The CDR3 nucleotides are TGTGCCAGCAGCACAGGGTCGGATCAGCCCCAGCATTTT.